Reported below is one TCR beta chain. Its antigen remains undetermined. There are no base qualities to consult, and no much larger clone falls within one base. This sample stems from a study of blood T cells in healthy people across ages (dated by TCRdb to the mid-2010s). The study in broad terms: In model experiments, roughly one uniquely barcoded TCR beta cDNA molecule per two T cells was captured by template switching. To track age-related changes in TCR beta repertoire diversity, the study relied on deep sequencing normalized with unique cDNA molecular identifiers. To avoid experimental bias, donors of different ages were randomly spread across the sequencing lanes. The donors were divided into four age groups: young (average around 16 years), middle-aged (approximately 39), aged (about 60) and long-lived (about 84). Two additional independent replicas of 1 million unique cDNA reads from the same blood draw were analyzed for two donors (one aged 18 to 30 and one aged 80 or older).

V loses 0 bases of germline sequence and J loses 0 bases, and the interval between the two ends is 5 bases. CDR1 and CDR2, per the germline V gene, are KGHDR and SFDVKD. CDR3 length: 16 amino acids, cysteine to phenylalanine. Solely the CDR3 DNA is kept, with 48 bases framed from the first base. The donors were some 39 Caucasian individuals from Russia, aged 6 to 90 years, who were systemically healthy. Each donor gave roughly 11 milliliters of peripheral blood, drawn into EDTA-treated Vacutainer tubes. Ficoll-Paque density-gradient centrifugation was used to isolate PBMCs, with at least 6.5 million per sample. Total RNA was extracted from PBMCs with Trizol reagent, with at least 6 micrograms obtained per sample. For every donor, an aliquot of PBMCs went through flow cytometry to measure the percentages of naive CD45RAhigh/CD27high T cells. The library was made by 5' RACE. TCRdb lists the instrument as Illumina HiSeq 2500. A second roughly 6 to 12 cycle PCR used a sample-barcoded 5' primer and a J-beta primer mix. A template-switch 5' adaptor carrying 12 random nucleotides introduced a unique molecular identifier onto each TCR beta cDNA molecule. At least 2.5 million CDR3-containing paired-end reads were obtained from each sample. The Mint cDNA synthesis kit, primed by a TRBC-specific oligonucleotide, was used to synthesize first-strand cDNA from all RNA. All cDNA was treated with uracil-DNA glycosylase and then went through a first 18-cycle PCR with the universal primers M1SS and BC2_uni_R. Under the source paper's analysis protocol: For normalization, 1 million high-quality reads, each with a distinct molecular identifier, were randomly selected from each sample. Instead of being binned into consensus sequences, reads that shared molecular identifiers were thrown out. MiTCR, with a Q25 quality threshold and the strictest error-elimination algorithm, was used for CDR3 identification, clonotype clustering and error correction. A nonparametric unseen species model with Euler transformation was used to estimate a lower bound on total TCR beta diversity. The raw public data were reprocessed by TCRdb itself: fastp quality trimming at Q25, MiXCR clonotype calling, in-frame beta chains only. CDR3 protein sequences are deduplicated, and each keeps its most common genes and DNA. For this entry, the V and J calls and clone size follow TCRdb and not the study's own pipeline. The sample data list about 1,000,000 distinct CDR3 sequences, and roughly 45% of these were observed just once. Approximately 20% of the sample lies in the top ten.

Study-wide findings and limitations: Estimates of total diversity based on one million sequenced T cells were regarded as lower bounds and as underestimates. Compared with the aged group, the long-lived group had more naive CD4+ T cells, fewer expanded clones and increased TCR diversity, suggesting age selection. Because donor CMV infection status was unknown, age-related changes in expanded clonotypes were potentially confounded. A strong correlation was found between observed TCR beta diversity and the percentage of naive T cells measured by flow cytometry. Conclusive comparison of naive and antigen-experienced compartments was prevented by the profiling of bulk unsorted PBMCs. Observed TCR beta diversity per million T cells fell roughly linearly with age, and a significant reduction was already apparent by age around 44.

Sequencing was performed on blood. The sequence derives from a woman between 55 and 75 years old in good health. The chain uses TRBV24-1 and TRBJ2-6; there is no confident call for the D gene. The base sequence is TGTGCCACCAGTGATTTGGATCCCTCTGGGGCCAACGTCCTGACTTTC. Translated, this is CATSDLDPSGANVLTF.